The 26 T cell receptor beta chains below all came from one sample that was sequenced in a study of T cells in localized non-small cell lung cancer. Generated by immunoSEQ multiplex PCR, the TCRdb table keeps only in-frame clones and is missing some. In the table there are around 1,000 clones, 23% of which are singletons. The sample was lung tumor tissue, taken before any cancer treatment. The receptor set was obtained from a male donor aged 60 or older with stage II lung adenocarcinoma.

The V and J genes are TRBV6-8 and TRBJ2-3; D ambiguous. Trimming shortened V by 2 bases and J by 4 bases, and 10 bases separated the two germline ends. There are 14 residues in the CDR3. From germline, CDR1 is MNHGY and CDR2 SAAAGT. This CDR3 reads CASSYRVRADTQYF. The DNA of the CDR3 is TGTGCCAGCAGTTACCGCGTCCGGGCAGATACGCAGTATTTT.

V usage is TRBV9 and J usage is TRBJ2-2; D might be TRBD1 or TRBD2, each matching 5 bases. CDR3 length: 15 residues. V was clipped by 3 bases and J by 1 base, with 10 bases between them. CDR1 SGDLS and CDR2 YYNGEE come from the germline V gene. The CDR3 spells CASSARGRNTGELFF. The CDR3 nucleotides read TGTGCCAGCAGCGCCCGGGGCCGGAACACCGGGGAGCTGTTTTTT.

This chain joins TRBV5-1 and TRBJ2-3, with TRBD1 matching over 7 bases. Trimming took 0 bases from V and 2 from J; bases not matched to a gene: 6. The CDR3 sequence is 16 residues long. The germline V gene encodes CDR1 SGHRS and CDR2 YFSETQ. In DNA, the CDR3 is TGCGCCAGCAGCTTGGTCGGGACAGACAACACAGATACGCAGTATTTT. It encodes CASSLVGTDNTDTQYF.

The V gene is TRBV5-1, the J gene TRBJ2-3; D not resolved. The germline CDR1 and CDR2 sequences are SGHRS and YFSETQ. V was cut by 0 bases and J by 9 bases, with 17 bases left in between. There are 15 residues in the CDR3. In DNA, the CDR3 is TGCGCCAGCAGCTTGGACGTGGGGAACCCGCCCACGCAGTATTTT. Its translation: CASSLDVGNPPTQYF.

The CDR3 loop is CASSPSPQGRYGYTF. In DNA form, the CDR3 reads TGTGCCAGTAGTCCTTCTCCGCAGGGCCGCTATGGCTACACCTTC. V gene TRBV19 combines with J gene TRBJ1-2, with a weak D call TRBD1 (5 bases). V gave up 5 bases and J gave up 4 bases, with 17 bases separating them. CDR1 LNHDA and CDR2 SQIVND come from the germline V gene (reference sequence). This CDR3 is 15 amino acids long.

This chain connects TRBV5-1 to TRBJ2-7, with 8 bases aligning to TRBD1. The CDR3 has 14 residues. The ends lost 4 bases at V and 6 bases at J; junction bases unmatched: 9. From germline, CDR1 is SGHRS and CDR2 YFSETQ. CDR3 loop: CASSNGQGRAEQYF. The DNA for the CDR3 is TGCGCCAGCAGCAATGGACAGGGAAGAGCCGAGCAGTACTTC.

The CDR3 loop reads CASSSGILEYSPLHF. Written as DNA, the CDR3 is TGTGCCAGCAGCTCCGGGATCCTGGAGTATTCACCCCTCCACTTT. The chain uses TRBV6-8 and TRBJ1-6; D gene ambiguous. The V gene lost 6 bases and the J gene lost 8 bases, with 17 bases spanning the gap. CDR1 is MNHGY, CDR2 SAAAGT, per germline. The CDR3 covers 15 residues.

This chain joins TRBV18 and TRBJ1-5; 7 bases agree with TRBD1. Germline V CDR1 and CDR2: KGHSH, LQKENI. The V gene end was trimmed by 3 bases and the J gene end by 4 bases; junction bases not matched to a gene: 18. CDR3 length: 19 residues. CDR3 residues: CASSPPWDSPDAGNQPQHF. In DNA, the CDR3 is TGTGCCAGCTCACCCCCCTGGGACAGCCCAGACGCCGGTAATCAGCCCCAGCATTTT.

The gene calls are TRBV15 and TRBJ1-1; unclear D gene. Germline assignment: CDR1 LNHNV and CDR2 YYDKDF (reference sequence). V lost 3 bases and J lost 0, with 11 bases in between. The length of the CDR3 is 15 residues. CDR3 coding DNA: TGTGCCACCAGCAGGGGCCGGCTCATGAACACTGAAGCTTTCTTT. It encodes CATSRGRLMNTEAFF. The full variable domain, completed using reference TRBV15 and TRBJ1-1, is DAMVIQNPRYQVTQFGKPVTLSCSQTLNHNVMYWYQQKSSQAPKLLFHYYDKDFNNEADTPDNFQSRRPNTSFCFLDIRSPGLGDTAMYLCATSRGRLMNTEAFFGQGTRLTVV.

By share, this clone ranks as medium-sized (0.01 to 0.1%). This chain connects TRBV9 to TRBJ2-5; D not certain. Germline assignment: CDR1 SGDLS and CDR2 YYNGEE. V lost 3 bases and J lost 0, with 3 bases in between. The CDR3 runs to 12 residues. The chain's CDR3 is CASSANQETQYF. CDR3 coding DNA: TGTGCCAGCAGCGCAAACCAAGAGACCCAGTACTTC.

In this sample, this clone turned up a few times. V is TRBV19 and J is TRBJ2-1; TRBD2 matches 7 bases. This CDR3 spans 12 amino acids. Trimming cost V 3 bases and J 13 bases; bases outside gene matches: 6. CDR1 and CDR2 (germline): LNHDA, SQIVND (reference sequence). CDR3 protein: CASSIREGHQFF. In DNA form, the CDR3 reads TGTGCCAGTAGTATTAGGGAGGGCCATCAGTTCTTC.

In its sample, this clone was seen a few times. The chain has TRBV6-8 and TRBJ1-1; 7 positions match TRBD1. J lost 10 bases, V lost 8 bases, and 10 bases had no gene match. The CDR3 length is 12 residues. CDR1 MNHGY and CDR2 SAAAGT come from the germline V gene. DNA of the CDR3: TGTGCCAGCGGGGCAGGGGGAGTCGGAGCTTTCTTT. Translating it yields CASGAGGVGAFF.

The rearrangement joins TRBV11-3 to TRBJ2-4, with D possibly matching TRBD1 (6 bases). The V gene's germline CDR1 is SGHNT and CDR2 YENEEA. Trimming took 4 bases from V and 9 from J, leaving 19 bases between them. CDR3 size: 15 residues. This CDR3 reads CASSSSTGMKAIQYF. CDR3 DNA sequence: TGTGCCAGCAGCTCGAGCACAGGGATGAAGGCCATTCAGTACTTC.

This rearrangement joins TRBV19 to TRBJ1-3, with unresolved D. Trimming cost V 0 bases and J 8 bases, with 14 bases left between them. The CDR3 sequence is 15 residues long. CDR1 is LNHDA, CDR2 SQIVND, per germline (reference sequence). CDR3 nucleotide sequence: TGTGCCAGTAGTATAGATGACGCAATCGTGGACACCATATATTTT. This translates into CASSIDDAIVDTIYF.

The V gene is TRBV28, the J gene TRBJ2-3; 9 bases are a match to TRBD2. Unmatched junction bases numbered 9, after V lost 7 bases and J lost 4 bases. The germline gives CDR1 MDHEN, CDR2 SYDVKM. This CDR3 is 15 amino acids long. CDR3 coding DNA: TGTGCCAGCAATGATAGCGGGAGCCGGGCAGATACGCAGTATTTT. It yields the protein CASNDSGSRADTQYF.

This clone was seen a handful of times. The CDR3 reads CASSLGLAGGETQYF. In DNA form, the CDR3 reads TGTGCCAGCAGCTTAGGGCTAGCGGGGGGAGAGACCCAGTACTTC. J is TRBJ2-5 and V is TRBV11-3; 11 bases line up with TRBD2. CDR3 length: 15 residues. Germline V gene sequence: CDR1 SGHNT, CDR2 YENEEA. The ends lost 1 base at V and 4 bases at J; junction bases unmatched: 2.

This clone appeared a few times. The chain has TRBV11-3 and TRBJ2-1; D might be TRBD2 (6 bases). Trimming removed 5 bases at V and 6 bases at J, with 17 bases between. The CDR3 has 15 amino acids. Germline CDR1 and CDR2: SGHNT and YENEEA. The CDR3 nucleotides are TGTGCCAGCAGCCCCCGCCGTGGGGGGATCAATGAGCAGTTCTTC. Residues: CASSPRRGGINEQFF.

This clone was detected only a few times. The chain is built from TRBV30 and TRBJ1-5; tentative D call: TRBD1 (5 bases). Trimming removed 1 base from V and 3 bases from J, with 10 bases in between. This CDR3 spans 14 amino acids. In germline, CDR1 is GTSNPN, CDR2 SVGIG (reference sequence). CDR3 loop: CAWSGARDNQPQHF. The CDR3 bases are TGTGCCTGGAGTGGGGCCAGGGACAATCAGCCCCAGCATTTT.

The chain links TRBV6-8 to TRBJ2-1; possible D gene TRBD1, 7 bases. Germline V gene sequence: CDR1 MNHGY, CDR2 SAAAGT. This CDR3 contains 15 residues. Trimming cost V 5 bases and J 4 bases, with 15 bases left between them. In DNA, the CDR3 is TGTGCCAGCAGTGACGGAGGGGGCGGGTACAATGAGCAGTTCTTC. Its protein product is CASSDGGGGYNEQFF.

In its sample, this clone was seen a few times. The chain carries TRBV6-8 and TRBJ2-3; tentatively, D is TRBD1 (5 bases). The CDR3 runs 16 residues. Germline loops: CDR1 MNHGY, CDR2 SAAAGT. Trimming cost V 5 bases and J 0 bases, with 15 bases left between them. This chain's CDR3 is CASSDTTVFSTDTQYF. CDR3 bases: TGTGCCAGCAGTGACACGACAGTATTTAGCACAGATACGCAGTATTTT.

This clone was seen only a few times. V usage is TRBV11-3 and J usage is TRBJ2-3; 8 nucleotides agree with TRBD2. Germline CDR1 is SGHNT and CDR2 is YENEEA. This CDR3 has 15 amino acids. V dropped 3 bases and J dropped 2; count of bases not matched to a gene: 4. The CDR3 here is CASSFGGRPTDTQYF. The CDR3, as DNA: TGTGCCAGCAGCTTTGGCGGGAGGCCCACAGATACGCAGTATTTT. The variable domain in full, with the rest retrieved from reference TRBV11-3 and TRBJ2-3, is EAGVVQSPRYKIIEKKQPVAFWCNPISGHNTLYWYLQNLGQGPELLIRYENEEAVDDSQLPKDRFSAERLKGVDSTLKIQPAELGDSAVYLCASSFGGRPTDTQYFGPGTRLTVL.

In this sample, this clone turned up a few times. This rearrangement joins TRBV6-7 to TRBJ1-5; TRBD1 agrees at 10 bases. Being an ORF, TRBV6-7 has a function that is uncertain. V lost 6 bases and J lost 6; bases outside the gene matches: 8. This CDR3 is 15 amino acids long. The CDR3 region is CASRTAGQGVQPQHF. For the CDR3, the DNA is TGTGCCAGCAGAACCGCCGGACAGGGGGTTCAGCCCCAGCATTTT.

V gene TRBV30 combines with J gene TRBJ2-7; 9 bases map to TRBD1. V was pared by 5 bases and J by 9 bases, with 17 bases of the junction left unmatched. CDR3 size: 15 residues. CDR1 GTSNPN and CDR2 SVGIG come from the germline V gene (reference sequence). The CDR3 spells CAWGRGDRADRRQYF. CDR3 DNA: TGTGCCTGGGGACGAGGGGACAGGGCGGATAGGAGGCAGTACTTC. Drawing the rest from reference TRBV30 and TRBJ2-7, the complete variable domain is SQTIHQWPATLVQPVGSPLSLECTVEGTSNPNLYWYRQAAGRGLQLLFYSVGIGQISSEVPQNLSASRPQDRQFILSSKKLLLSDSGFYLCAWGRGDRADRRQYFGPGTRLTVT.

V gene TRBV25-1 combines with J gene TRBJ2-7; D not certain. Trimming left V 4 bases short and J 4 bases short, with 17 bases between. The CDR3 is 15 amino acids. Germline-derived CDR1 and CDR2 are MGHDK and SYGVNS. Here the CDR3 reads CASSGPWPPPYEQYF. The CDR3, as DNA: TGTGCCAGCAGTGGTCCGTGGCCCCCACCTTACGAGCAGTACTTC.

By share, this clone counts as large. This sequence joins TRBV9 and TRBJ2-3; D is undetermined. CDR1 is SGDLS and CDR2 is YYNGEE in the germline V gene. Trimming took off 4 bases at V and 0 bases at J, with 15 bases between the two ends. The CDR3 is 16 residues long. This CDR3 is CASSPAQSSSTDTQYF. Written as DNA, the CDR3 is TGTGCCAGCAGCCCCGCCCAGTCTTCTAGCACAGATACGCAGTATTTT.

The genes are TRBV11-3 and TRBJ2-1; 10 bases align to TRBD1. The V gene's germline CDR1 is SGHNT and CDR2 YENEEA. J lost 2 bases, V lost 6 bases, and 4 bases had no gene match. CDR3 length: 15 amino acids. This CDR3 reads CASRRTGGAYNEQFF. The CDR3 nucleotides are TGTGCCAGCAGGCGGACAGGGGGGGCCTACAATGAGCAGTTCTTC.